The source of this T cell receptor (beta chain) is a study of cytomegalovirus exposure and HLA in healthy donors. In the PCR, 60 Vbeta and 13 Jbeta primers were used. The table came from immunoSEQ multiplex PCR; TCRdb's copy has only in-frame clones and leaves some out. The sample table sets out fewer than 150,000 clones. General study results and limits: A later analysis associated about 18,000 TCR beta sequences with HLA alleles at a 0.05 false discovery rate. Data from an earlier analysis indicated that most TCR beta V segments were productive either about 87% or about 30% of the time.

Turning to this clone: No antigen is known for it.

Germline V lookup: CDR1 MNHEY, CDR2 SVGAGI. This CDR3 has 12 residues. Trimming left V 6 bases short and J 7 bases short, with 12 bases between. This chain joins TRBV6-5 and TRBJ1-2, with D uncertain. This sequence originates from a man aged 35-49 years in good health and CMV-seronegative. Sequencing was carried out using PBMCs. CDR3: CASRSSLRGYTF. The CDR3 region has the DNA TGTGCCAGCAGGTCTTCCCTCCGTGGCTACACCTTC.